These T cell receptor beta chains were read from a single sample in a study of T cell responses to AZD1222 COVID-19 vaccine. Sequencing used immunoSEQ multiplex PCR; TCRdb keeps in-frame clones, though not all of them. The sample lists approximately 100,000 clones; approximately 87% were seen once. The specimen comprised peripheral blood, sampled on day 0 of AZD1222 vaccination. The receptors here all came from an adult in good health. Each CDR3 is given with its conserved first and last residue. D genes are given only for firm matches. Rows give clone size only sometimes, using once, few, many, or a class for an expanded clone.

TRBD1,TRBJ1-5,.,TRBV10-3,TGTGCCATCAGTGAGTCCGCGAGGGACAGAAGGAATCAGCCCCAGCATTTT,CAISESARDRRNQPQHF
.,TRBJ2-5,.,TRBV11-1,TGTGCCAGCAGCTTCTCGGGGGGCCGTTTAGAGACCCAGTACTTC,CASSFSGGRLETQYF
.,TRBJ1-5,.,TRBV6-2/TRBV6-3,TGTGCCAGCAGTTACACGGGCGGGAGTCAGCCCCAGCATTTT,CASSYTGGSQPQHF
.,TRBJ1-6,.,TRBV6-1,TGTGCCAGCAGTGAATCGAGTTCTCCCTCCAAACTCCACTTT,CASSESSSPSKLHF
TRBD1,TRBJ1-1,.,TRBV13,TGTGCCAGCAGCCAATTTTGGATAGGGGGCGAAGGTTCAGCTTTCTTT,CASSQFWIGGEGSAFF
TRBD2,TRBJ2-1,.,TRBV7-3,TGTGCCAGCAGCTTAAATTCGGGAGGTAGGATCAATGAGCAGTTCTTC,CASSLNSGGRINEQFF
.,TRBJ2-3,once,TRBV6-5,TGTGCCAGCACCTGGTCCCCCTTGAGGGCAGATACGCAGTATTTT,CASTWSPLRADTQYF
TRBD1,TRBJ2-3,.,TRBV7-2,TGTGCCAGCAGCTTGGCCCCCGGGACAGGCACAGATACGCAGTATTTT,CASSLAPGTGTDTQYF
.,TRBJ1-6,.,TRBV6-4,TGTGCCAGCAGTGCCACCGAGGGTTCACCCCTCCACTTT,CASSATEGSPLHF
TRBD1,TRBJ1-5,.,TRBV29-1,TGCAGCGCTGGGACAGGAGGGGACGGGCAGCCCCAGCATTTT,CSAGTGGDGQPQHF
.,TRBJ2-5,once,TRBV25-1,TGTGCCAGCAGTGAATTCAGGGGTGGTGGGACCCAGTACTTC,CASSEFRGGGTQYF
.,TRBJ2-5,.,TRBV28,TGTGCCAGCAGTTTAGGCGGTGGTGCAGGGACCCAAGAGACCCAGTACTTC,CASSLGGGAGTQETQYF
TRBD1,TRBJ2-5,.,TRBV5-1,TGCGCCAGCAGCCGACAGGGCTCTCAAGAGACCCAGTACTTC,CASSRQGSQETQYF
.,TRBJ2-2,.,TRBV4-2,TGTGCCAGCAGCCAAGTTTGGCCGAACACCGGGGAGCTGTTTTTT,CASSQVWPNTGELFF
.,TRBJ1-5,.,TRBV19,TGTGCCAGTAGCAAAGGGACGGAACAGCCCCAGCATTTT,CASSKGTEQPQHF
TRBD2,TRBJ2-7,.,TRBV6-2/TRBV6-3,TGTGCCAGCAGTTACGTTACTAGCGGGAGAACCGAGCAGTACTTC,CASSYVTSGRTEQYF
.,TRBJ1-3,.,TRBV10-3,TGTGCCATCAGTGAGTCGGGGGGCATTACCTCTGGAAACACCATATATTTT,CAISESGGITSGNTIYF
.,TRBJ1-4,.,TRBV2,TGTGCCAGCAGTTTACCGGGACATAGCACAACTAATGAAAAACTGTTTTTT,CASSLPGHSTTNEKLFF
TRBD1,TRBJ2-7,.,TRBV14,TGTGCCAGCAGCCAACCCGGACAGGGAAGCTACGAGCAGTACTTC,CASSQPGQGSYEQYF
.,TRBJ1-1,.,TRBV18,TGTGCCAGCGAACCCCCGGGGATCATGAACACTGAAGCTTTCTTT,CASEPPGIMNTEAFF
.,TRBJ1-1,.,TRBV15,TGTGCCACCAGCAGAGATAATACCCTGAACACTGAAGCTTTCTTT,CATSRDNTLNTEAFF
.,TRBJ1-1,.,TRBV5-3,TGTGCCAGAAGCCAACCCGACAGGAACACTGAAGCTTTCTTT,CARSQPDRNTEAFF